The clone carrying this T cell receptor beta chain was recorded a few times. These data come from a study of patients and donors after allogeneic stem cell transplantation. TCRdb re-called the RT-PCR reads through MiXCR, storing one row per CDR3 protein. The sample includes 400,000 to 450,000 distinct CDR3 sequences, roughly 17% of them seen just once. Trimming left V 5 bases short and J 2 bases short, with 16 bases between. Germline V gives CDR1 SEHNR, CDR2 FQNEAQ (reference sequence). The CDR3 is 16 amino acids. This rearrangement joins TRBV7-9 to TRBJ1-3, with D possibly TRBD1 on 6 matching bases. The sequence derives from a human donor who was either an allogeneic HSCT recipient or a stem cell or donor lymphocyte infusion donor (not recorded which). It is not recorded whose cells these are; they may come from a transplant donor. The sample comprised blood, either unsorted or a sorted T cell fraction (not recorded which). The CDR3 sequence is CASSQETGSPGNTIYF. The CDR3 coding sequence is TGTGCCAGCAGCCAGGAAACAGGGTCCCCTGGAAACACCATATATTTT.